What follows is one T cell receptor beta chain and its context. Its antigen is unknown. The data were taken from a study of T-cell memory formation after mild COVID-19. Points from the study as a whole: Clones contracting day 15 to 85 were balanced CD4/CD8; later expanders leaned CD4+.

TCRdb redid the calling of the 5' RACE reads with MiXCR, one entry per CDR3 protein. The sample records about 360,000 distinct CDR3 sequences, around an eighth being singletons. The CDR3 extends over 17 amino acids. The V gene's germline CDR1 is LNHNV and CDR2 YYDKDF (reference sequence). The J segment lost 5 bases and the V segment lost 1 base, leaving 8 bases of the junction unmatched. The rearrangement joins TRBV15 to TRBJ1-5, with 10 nucleotides matching TRBD1. The sequencing input was PBMCs or a T cell subset sorted from them (not recorded which). The source is a man younger than 35 who had mild COVID-19 (a few samples of this study predate the infection). Cell type and time point are not known. The CDR3 region has the DNA TGTGCCACCAGCAGAGGCCCGGGACAGGGGATCCATCAGCCCCAGCATTTT. This encodes CATSRGPGQGIHQPQHF. Drawing the rest from reference TRBV15 and TRBJ1-5, the complete variable domain is DAMVIQNPRYQVTQFGKPVTLSCSQTLNHNVMYWYQQKSSQAPKLLFHYYDKDFNNEADTPDNFQSRRPNTSFCFLDIRSPGLGDTAMYLCATSRGPGQGIHQPQHFGDGTRLSIL.